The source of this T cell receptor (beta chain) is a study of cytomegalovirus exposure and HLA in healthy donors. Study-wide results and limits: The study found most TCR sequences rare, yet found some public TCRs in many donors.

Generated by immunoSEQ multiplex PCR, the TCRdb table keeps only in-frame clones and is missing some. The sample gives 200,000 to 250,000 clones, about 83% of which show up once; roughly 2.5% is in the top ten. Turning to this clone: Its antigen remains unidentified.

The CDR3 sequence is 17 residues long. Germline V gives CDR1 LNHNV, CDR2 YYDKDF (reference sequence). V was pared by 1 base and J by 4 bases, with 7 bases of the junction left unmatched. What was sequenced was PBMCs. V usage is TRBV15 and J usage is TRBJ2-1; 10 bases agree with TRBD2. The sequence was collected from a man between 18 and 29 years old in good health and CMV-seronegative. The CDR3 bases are TGTGCCACCAGCAGAGGTGCAGAAGCGGGGGGGTACAATGAGCAGTTCTTC. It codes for CATSRGAEAGGYNEQFF. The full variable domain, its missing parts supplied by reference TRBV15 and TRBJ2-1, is DAMVIQNPRYQVTQFGKPVTLSCSQTLNHNVMYWYQQKSSQAPKLLFHYYDKDFNNEADTPDNFQSRRPNTSFCFLDIRSPGLGDTAMYLCATSRGAEAGGYNEQFFGPGTRLTVL.